This is a list of T cell receptor beta chains from one sample in a study of T cell responses to AZD1222 COVID-19 vaccine. The table came from immunoSEQ multiplex PCR; TCRdb's copy has only in-frame clones and leaves some out. The table records under 200,000 clones, around 93% of them present only once. Sequences were derived from peripheral blood, sampled on day 0 of AZD1222 vaccination. The receptors here all came from an adult in good health. CDR3s include the opening cysteine and the closing phenylalanine or tryptophan. A D gene is named only where the DNA matches it firmly. Clone size is given for some rows only: seen once, a few or many times, or a class if the clone is expanded.

V gene	D gene	J gene	clone size	CDR3 DNA	CDR3 protein
TRBV7-9	.	TRBJ1-4	.	TGTGCCAGCAGCTTACCGTCTAAACAGGGCCAAAAACTGTTTTTT	CASSLPSKQGQKLFF
TRBV10-3	.	TRBJ1-4	.	TGTGCCATCAGTGCCTACACCGCAACTAATGAAAAACTGTTTTTT	CAISAYTATNEKLFF
TRBV27	.	TRBJ1-5	.	TGTGCCAGCAGTTTTGGAAGCTCTAGCAATCAGCCCCAGCATTTT	CASSFGSSSNQPQHF
TRBV28	.	TRBJ2-1	.	TGTGCCAGCAGTTTATTGCCCAGTTCGGTGACATCACTCTTC	CASSLLPSSVTSLF
TRBV19	.	TRBJ2-7	few	TGTGCCAGTAGTTCGCGGAACGAGCAGTACTTC	CASSSRNEQYF
TRBV28	.	TRBJ1-4	.	TGTGCCAGCGGAGCGGGGGTACGGTTTTTT	CASGAGVRFF
TRBV6-5	TRBD1	TRBJ2-2	.	TGTGCCAGCAGTTCCGATAACAGGGGTATCGGGGAGCTGTTTTTT	CASSSDNRGIGELFF
TRBV11-2	.	TRBJ1-5	.	TGTGCCAGCAGCTTAGATTCGGGGAACGGTCAGCCCCAGCATTTT	CASSLDSGNGQPQHF
TRBV28	TRBD1	TRBJ1-5	.	TGTGCCAGCAGCGTCGGGACAGTAAGAAATCAGCCCCAGCATTTT	CASSVGTVRNQPQHF
TRBV9	.	TRBJ1-3	.	TGTGCCAGCAGCTCCGAGCCCCGGAGTACTGGAAACACCATATATTTT	CASSSEPRSTGNTIYF
TRBV11-2	TRBD2	TRBJ2-1	.	TGTGCCAGCAGCTTGCGGGAGGCCTCCTACAATGAGCAGTTCTTC	CASSLREASYNEQFF
TRBV5-1	.	TRBJ1-1	.	TGCGCCAGCAGCTTGGTGGCAGGGAATGAAGCTTTCTTT	CASSLVAGNEAFF
TRBV28	.	TRBJ1-4	.	TGTGCCAGCAGTCACGGGATAATTAATGAAAAACTGTTTTTT	CASSHGIINEKLFF
TRBV7-2	.	TRBJ1-1	.	TGTGCCAGCAGCTCGCACCCTCAGGGGACTGAAGCTTTCTTT	CASSSHPQGTEAFF
TRBV7-6	.	TRBJ1-4	.	TGTGCCAGCAGCCCCACCCGGGGGCCTCATGAAAAACTGTTTTTT	CASSPTRGPHEKLFF
TRBV9	.	TRBJ1-2	.	TGTGCCAGCAGCGTAGTTAGGACCAACTATGGCTACACCTTC	CASSVVRTNYGYTF
TRBV10-3	.	TRBJ1-2	.	TGTGCCATCCGTAAGGGTTTGGATCATGGCTACACCTTC	CAIRKGLDHGYTF
TRBV27	TRBD1	TRBJ1-6	.	TGTGCCAGCGGGACAGGGAATTCACCCCTCCACTTT	CASGTGNSPLHF
TRBV25-1	.	TRBJ1-1	.	TGTGCCAGCAGTGACGATGACACTGAAGCTTTCTTT	CASSDDDTEAFF
TRBV5-6	.	TRBJ1-5	.	TGTGCCAGCAGCTTGGCCGCGACAGGCATCGAGCCCCAGCATTTT	CASSLAATGIEPQHF
TRBV3-1/TRBV3-2	.	TRBJ1-1	.	TGTGCCAGCAGCCAAGTGGACGTTAGAACGGCAAGACGGGACACTGAAGCTTTCTTT	CASSQVDVRTARRDTEAFF
TRBV5-6	TRBD1	TRBJ2-5	.	TGTGCCAGCAGCCGGACAGGGGAACCGGGTACCCAGTACTTC	CASSRTGEPGTQYF
TRBV11-2	TRBD1	TRBJ1-1	.	TGTGCCAGCAGCTTAGCGGGACAGTCGAACACTGAAGCTTTCTTT	CASSLAGQSNTEAFF
TRBV5-1	.	TRBJ1-6	.	TGCGCCAGCAGCTTAGGGAGACGGGATTCACCCCTCCACTTT	CASSLGRRDSPLHF
TRBV28	TRBD1	TRBJ1-3	.	TGTGCCAGCAGTTTTCAGGGGGATGGAAACACCATATATTTT	CASSFQGDGNTIYF
TRBV19	.	TRBJ2-4	.	TGTGCCAGTAGTACCGGAGCAGACGGGTACTTC	CASSTGADGYF
TRBV20-1	.	TRBJ1-1	.	TGCAGTGCAGAAGTGTTTGAAGCTTTCTTT	CSAEVFEAFF